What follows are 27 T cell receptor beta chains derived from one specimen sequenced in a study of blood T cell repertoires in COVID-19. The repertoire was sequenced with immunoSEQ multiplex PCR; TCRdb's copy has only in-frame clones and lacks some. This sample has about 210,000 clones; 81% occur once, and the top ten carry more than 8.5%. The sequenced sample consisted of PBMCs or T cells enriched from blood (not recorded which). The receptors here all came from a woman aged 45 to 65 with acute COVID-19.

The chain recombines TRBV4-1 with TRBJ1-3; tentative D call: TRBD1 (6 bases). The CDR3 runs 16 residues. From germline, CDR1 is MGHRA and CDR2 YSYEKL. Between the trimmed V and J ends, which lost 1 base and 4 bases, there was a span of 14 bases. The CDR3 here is CASSQGTRGGGNTIYF. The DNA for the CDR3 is TGCGCCAGCAGCCAAGGAACCAGGGGTGGCGGAAACACCATATATTTT.

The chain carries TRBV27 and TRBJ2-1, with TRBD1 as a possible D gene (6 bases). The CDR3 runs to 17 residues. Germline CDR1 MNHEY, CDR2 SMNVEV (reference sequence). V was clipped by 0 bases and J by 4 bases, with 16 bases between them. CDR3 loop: CASSLSIKTGAYNEQFF. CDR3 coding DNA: TGTGCCAGCAGTTTATCGATAAAGACAGGTGCATACAATGAGCAGTTCTTC.

Written as DNA, the CDR3 is TGTGCCAGCAGCTTGGGAAAGTTACAGGGGGGACACTCCTACGAGCAGTACTTC. Translating gives CASSLGKLQGGHSYEQYF. The gene calls are TRBV7-9 and TRBJ2-7, with 8 bases fitting TRBD1. V lost 3 bases, J lost 0 bases, and 13 bases stayed unmatched. This CDR3 is 18 amino acids long. The germline V gene encodes CDR1 SEHNR and CDR2 FQNEAQ (reference sequence).

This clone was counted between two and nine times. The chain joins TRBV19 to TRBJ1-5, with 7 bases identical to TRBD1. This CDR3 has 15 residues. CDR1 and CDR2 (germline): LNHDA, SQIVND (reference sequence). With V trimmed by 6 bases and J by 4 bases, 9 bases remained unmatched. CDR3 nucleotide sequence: TGTGCCAGTAGGCAGGGGCCACAGGGGAATCAGCCCCAGCATTTT. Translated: CASRQGPQGNQPQHF.

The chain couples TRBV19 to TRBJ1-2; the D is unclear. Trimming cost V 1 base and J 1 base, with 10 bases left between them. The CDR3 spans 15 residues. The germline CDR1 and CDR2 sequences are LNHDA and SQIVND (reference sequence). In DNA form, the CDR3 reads TGTGCCAGTAGTATAGGGTCCGGGAATAACTATGGCTACACCTTC. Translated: CASSIGSGNNYGYTF.

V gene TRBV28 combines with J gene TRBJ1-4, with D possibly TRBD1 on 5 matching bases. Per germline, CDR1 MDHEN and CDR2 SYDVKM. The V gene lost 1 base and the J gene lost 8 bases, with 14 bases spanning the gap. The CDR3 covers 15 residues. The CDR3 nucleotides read TGTGCCAGCAGTTTATTGTTAGGGGCAGAAGAAAAACTGTTTTTT. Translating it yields CASSLLLGAEEKLFF.

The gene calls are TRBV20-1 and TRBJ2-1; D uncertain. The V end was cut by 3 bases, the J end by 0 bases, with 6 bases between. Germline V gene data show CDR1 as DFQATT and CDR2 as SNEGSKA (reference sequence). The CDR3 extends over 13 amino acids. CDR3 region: CSASYSSYNEQFF. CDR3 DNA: TGCAGTGCTAGTTACAGCTCCTACAATGAGCAGTTCTTC.

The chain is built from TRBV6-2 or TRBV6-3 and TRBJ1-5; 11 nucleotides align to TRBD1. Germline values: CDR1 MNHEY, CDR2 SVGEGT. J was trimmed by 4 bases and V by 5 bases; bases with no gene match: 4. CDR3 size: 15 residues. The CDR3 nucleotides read TGTGCCAGCAGTAAGGACAGGGGGCTAAATCAGCCCCAGCATTTT. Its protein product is CASSKDRGLNQPQHF.

The CDR3 sequence: CASSYGAGAGGAYNEQFF. As DNA, the CDR3 is TGTGCCAGCAGTTACGGGGCTGGAGCGGGGGGCGCCTACAATGAGCAGTTCTTC. The chain links TRBV6-2 or TRBV6-3 to TRBJ2-1, with 9 bases that match TRBD2. The CDR3 totals 18 residues. Germline V CDR1 and CDR2: MNHEY, SVGEGT. V trimming: 2 bases; J trimming: 2 bases; junction bases outside the gene matches: 10.

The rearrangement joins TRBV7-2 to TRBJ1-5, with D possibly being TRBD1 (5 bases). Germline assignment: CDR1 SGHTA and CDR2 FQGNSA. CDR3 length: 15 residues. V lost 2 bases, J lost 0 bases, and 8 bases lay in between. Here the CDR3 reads CASSLSGLSNQPQHF. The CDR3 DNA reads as TGTGCCAGCAGCTTATCAGGGCTTAGCAATCAGCCCCAGCATTTT.

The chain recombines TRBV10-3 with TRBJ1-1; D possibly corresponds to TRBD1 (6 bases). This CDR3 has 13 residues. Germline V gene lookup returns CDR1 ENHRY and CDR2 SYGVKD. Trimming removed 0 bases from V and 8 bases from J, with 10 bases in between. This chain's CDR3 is CAISESQGTEAFF. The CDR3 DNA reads TGTGCCATCAGTGAGTCGCAGGGGACGGAAGCTTTCTTT.

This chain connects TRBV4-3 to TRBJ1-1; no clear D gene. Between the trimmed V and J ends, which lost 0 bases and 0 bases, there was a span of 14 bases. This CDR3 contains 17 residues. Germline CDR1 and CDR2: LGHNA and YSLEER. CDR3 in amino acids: CASSQDRGSLMNTEAFF. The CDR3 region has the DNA TGCGCCAGCAGCCAAGATAGAGGCAGTCTGATGAACACTGAAGCTTTCTTT.

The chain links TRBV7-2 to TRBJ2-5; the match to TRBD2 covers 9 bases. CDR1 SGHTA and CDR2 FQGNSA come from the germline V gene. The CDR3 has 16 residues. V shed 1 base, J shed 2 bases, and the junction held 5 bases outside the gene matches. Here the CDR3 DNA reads TGTGCCAGCAGCTTAGTTTCTACTAGCGGGCAAGAGACCCAGTACTTC. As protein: CASSLVSTSGQETQYF.

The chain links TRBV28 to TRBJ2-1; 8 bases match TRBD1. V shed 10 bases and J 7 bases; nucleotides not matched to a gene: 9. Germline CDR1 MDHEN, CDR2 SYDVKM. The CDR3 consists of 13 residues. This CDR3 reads CATMDRVLNEQFF. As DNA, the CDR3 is TGTGCCACTATGGACAGGGTATTGAATGAGCAGTTCTTC.

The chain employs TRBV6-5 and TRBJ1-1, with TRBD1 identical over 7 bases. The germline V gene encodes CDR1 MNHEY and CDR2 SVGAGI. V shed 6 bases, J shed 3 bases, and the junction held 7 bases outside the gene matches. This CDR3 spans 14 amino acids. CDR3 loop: CASSSPRGYTEAFF. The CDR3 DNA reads TGTGCCAGCAGCTCTCCCAGGGGGTACACTGAAGCTTTCTTT.

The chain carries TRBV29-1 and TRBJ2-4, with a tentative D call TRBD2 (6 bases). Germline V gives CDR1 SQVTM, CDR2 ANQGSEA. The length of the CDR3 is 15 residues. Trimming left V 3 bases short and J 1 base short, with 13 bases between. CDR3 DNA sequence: TGCAGCGTTGAGCCAGCGGGCGGGGCCAAAAACATTCAGTACTTC. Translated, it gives CSVEPAGGAKNIQYF.

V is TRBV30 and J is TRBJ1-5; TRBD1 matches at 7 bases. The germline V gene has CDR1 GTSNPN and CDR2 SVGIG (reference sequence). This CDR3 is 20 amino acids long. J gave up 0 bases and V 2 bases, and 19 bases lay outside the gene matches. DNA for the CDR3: TGTGCCTGGAGTAAAGGAGACAGGGAGATTTTACAGTATAGCAATCAGCCCCAGCATTTT. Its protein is CAWSKGDREILQYSNQPQHF.

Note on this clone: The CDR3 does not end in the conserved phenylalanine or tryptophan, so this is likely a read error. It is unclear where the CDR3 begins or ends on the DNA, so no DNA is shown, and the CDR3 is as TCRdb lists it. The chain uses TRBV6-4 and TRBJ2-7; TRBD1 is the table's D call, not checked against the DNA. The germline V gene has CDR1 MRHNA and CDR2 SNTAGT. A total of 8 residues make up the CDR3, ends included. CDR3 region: CASSIDRR.

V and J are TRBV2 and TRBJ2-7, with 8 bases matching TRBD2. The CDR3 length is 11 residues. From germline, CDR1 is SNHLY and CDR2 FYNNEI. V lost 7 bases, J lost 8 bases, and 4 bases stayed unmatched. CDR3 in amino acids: CASILAGQQYF. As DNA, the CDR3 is TGTGCCAGCATTCTAGCGGGTCAGCAGTACTTC.

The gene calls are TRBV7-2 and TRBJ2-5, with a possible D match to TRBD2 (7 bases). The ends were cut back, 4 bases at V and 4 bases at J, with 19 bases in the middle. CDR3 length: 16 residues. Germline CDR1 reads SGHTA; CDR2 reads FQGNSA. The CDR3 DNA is TGTGCCAGCAGCTCACTCGGAAGGGGGAGGGGAGAGACCCAGTACTTC. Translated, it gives CASSSLGRGRGETQYF.

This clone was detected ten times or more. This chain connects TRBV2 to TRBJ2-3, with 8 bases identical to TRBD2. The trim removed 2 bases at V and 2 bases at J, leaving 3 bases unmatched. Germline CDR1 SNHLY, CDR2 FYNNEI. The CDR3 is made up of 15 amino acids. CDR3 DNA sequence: TGTGCCAGCAGTGAATCACTAGCGGACACAGATACGCAGTATTTT. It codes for CASSESLADTDTQYF.

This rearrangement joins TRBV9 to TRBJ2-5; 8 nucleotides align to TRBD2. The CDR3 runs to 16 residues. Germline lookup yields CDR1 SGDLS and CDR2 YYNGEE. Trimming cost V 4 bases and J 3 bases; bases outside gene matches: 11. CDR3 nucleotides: TGTGCCAGCAGCCCCACAACTCCAGCGGGAGAAGAGACCCAGTACTTC. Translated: CASSPTTPAGEETQYF.

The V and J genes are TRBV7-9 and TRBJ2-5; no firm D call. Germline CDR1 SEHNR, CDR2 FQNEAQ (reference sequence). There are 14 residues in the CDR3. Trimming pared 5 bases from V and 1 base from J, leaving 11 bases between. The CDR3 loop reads CASSRTDSQETQYF. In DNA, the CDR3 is TGTGCCAGCAGCCGTACAGATTCCCAAGAGACCCAGTACTTC.

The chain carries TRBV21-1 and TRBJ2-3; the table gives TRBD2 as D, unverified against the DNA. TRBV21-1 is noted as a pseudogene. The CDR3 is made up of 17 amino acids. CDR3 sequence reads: CASSKGSSGGGTDTQYF. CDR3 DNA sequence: TGTGCCAGCAGCAAGGGCTCTAGCGGGGGGGGCACAGATACGCAGTATTTT.

The CDR3, as DNA: TGTGCCAGCAGCCAAGATCGGCGGGGGTTATACGAGCAGTACTTC. It encodes CASSQDRRGLYEQYF. The gene calls are TRBV3-1 (or the pseudogene TRBV3-2) and TRBJ2-7; 7 bases align to TRBD2. V dropped 0 bases and J dropped 4; count of bases not matched to a gene: 6. The CDR3 runs 15 residues. The V gene's germline CDR1 is LGHDT and CDR2 YNNKEL (reference sequence).

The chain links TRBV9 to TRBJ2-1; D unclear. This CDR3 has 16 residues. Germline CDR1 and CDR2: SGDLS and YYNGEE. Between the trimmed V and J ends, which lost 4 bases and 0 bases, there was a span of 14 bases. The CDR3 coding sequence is TGTGCCAGCAGCCACCCTGGGTGGAGCTCCTACAATGAGCAGTTCTTC. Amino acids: CASSHPGWSSYNEQFF.

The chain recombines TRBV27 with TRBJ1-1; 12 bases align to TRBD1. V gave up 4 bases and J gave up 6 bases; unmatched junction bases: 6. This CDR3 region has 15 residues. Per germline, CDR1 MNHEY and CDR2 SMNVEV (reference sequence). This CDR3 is CASSSGTGGYAEAFF. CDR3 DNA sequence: TGTGCCAGCAGTTCAGGGACAGGGGGCTATGCTGAAGCTTTCTTT.